This T cell receptor (beta chain) was sequenced in a study of T cell changes during pregnancy in multiple sclerosis. Per germline, CDR1 KGHSH and CDR2 LQKENI. This CDR3 comprises 19 residues. With 1 base clipped from V and 0 bases from J, the junction kept 9 bases outside the gene matches. Clones were read by immunoSEQ multiplex PCR, and TCRdb kept only the in-frame ones, dropping some. The sample yields tens of thousands of clones, more than 85% seen once. This material consisted of peripheral blood, taken in the third trimester of pregnancy. The receptor comes from a female donor with multiple sclerosis, enrolled in a pregnancy study. This rearrangement joins TRBV18 to TRBJ2-1; TRBD2 aligns across 10 bases. The CDR3 is CASSPRALAGPSSYNEQFF. The CDR3, as DNA: TGTGCCAGCTCACCACGGGCACTAGCGGGGCCCAGCTCCTACAATGAGCAGTTCTTC.